This T cell receptor (beta chain) stems from a study of T cells in localized non-small cell lung cancer (dated by TCRdb to the early 2020s). At the level of the whole study: T cell repertoires of approximately 250 early-stage NSCLC patients were analyzed, with tumors being compared against uninvolved tumor-adjacent lungs. All 240 or so NSCLC patients in the cohort were treatment-naive and had localized lung tumors that were resected. NSCLC patients had a mean age of approximately 72 years, and 120 to 150 were male and some 98 female. What the work shows at the level of the full study, not this receptor alone: A median of roughly 58 of the top 100 tumor clones were detected in paired uninvolved adjacent lung, and some 28 of these tumor clones were also found among the top 100 clones of the paired uninvolved adjacent lung. Uninvolved tumor-adjacent lung showed the highest T cell clonality, higher than tumor, which suggests more focused antigenic responses in the uninvolved tumor-adjacent lung. Because the study design was exploratory, TCR variables were selected using unadjusted p-values without false-discovery rate correction. Multi-region tumor sequencing was not performed, so intratumor heterogeneity could not be excluded. Longer overall survival was associated with higher blood T cell density, whereas shorter survival was associated with higher adjacent-lung clonality.

TCR beta CDR3 regions were sequenced from DNA using the immunoSEQ Assay. The published analysis was carried out like this. To compute T cell density, TCR beta template counts were normalized to usable DNA, which was estimated by amplifying housekeeping genes. Using the preseqR package, richness was estimated by extrapolating to 120,000 templates for tissue samples and 400,000 templates for PBMC samples. Clonality was defined by subtracting Pielou's evenness from one. Differential abundance testing on productive amino-acid clonotypes, with a minimum total count of 5 and an alpha of 0.1, was used to identify tissue-enriched TCRs. Repertoire overlap between compartments was quantified with the Jaccard Index and Morisita Overlap Index. GLIPH clustered TCR beta CDR3s with public tetramer-defined viral CDR3s; viral motifs required at least three viral sequences plus V-gene enrichment. TCRdb took this table from immuneACCESS and kept in-frame rearrangements with V and J called. Such tables lack part of the clones; where checked against another copy, unresolved V genes explain under half of the gap, and the rest is unexplained. V and J calls and clone size follow that table, whereas D and trimming were derived from the DNA. The sample table records around 15,000 clones; around 89% of these occur just once. The top ten constitute around 3.6% of the sample.

Taken from the germline V gene, the CDR1 and CDR2 loops are SGDLS and YYNGEE. After removal of 0 bases from V and 5 bases from J, the junction retains 7 bases not matched to a gene. Including cysteine and phenylalanine, the CDR3 has 17 amino acids. The CDR3 DNA has 51 bases and is translated from base 1. At diagnosis, peripheral blood, uninvolved tumor-adjacent lung and tumor were collected and stored as a combination of fresh-frozen and FFPE material. For TCR repertoire profiling, blood samples were analyzed as peripheral blood mononuclear cells. This clone was observed a single time. Its antigen remains undetermined. No clone much larger than this one lies a single base away; base qualities are absent.

The chain was built from TRBV9 and TRBJ2-1, with 11 bases matching TRBD2. This TCR derives from a male donor at least 60 years old with stage II squamous cell lung carcinoma. The specimen comprised peripheral blood, sampled before any cancer treatment. The DNA sequence is given as TGTGCCAGCAGCGTAGGACTAGCGGGACGTTCCCACAATGAGCAGTTCTTC. The translation is CASSVGLAGRSHNEQFF.